This TCR beta chain was captured by sequencing in a study of cytotoxic CD8 clonotypes in ibrutinib-treated CLL. This clone was detected only a few times. With 7 bases removed from V and 7 bases from J, the gap between germline ends came to 14 bases. This CDR3 region has 12 residues. Germline CDR1 is SQVTM and CDR2 is ANQGSEA. Only in-frame clones appear in the TCRdb table, and some are missing; sequencing was by immunoSEQ multiplex PCR. The profile shows around 97,000 clones, 78% of them singletons. The sample in question was PBMCs, obtained after 12 months of ibrutinib treatment. The J gene is TRBJ2-1, the V gene TRBV29-1; tentatively, D is TRBD2 (7 bases). This receptor was obtained from a human donor with chronic lymphocytic leukemia. The CDR3 region has the DNA TGCAGCGGTCGTAAGGGGGGGAATGAGCAGTTCTTC. Protein product: CSGRKGGNEQFF.